Listed below are T cell receptor beta chains from one sample, sequenced in a study of T cells after yellow fever vaccination. TCRdb independently ran MiXCR on the 5' RACE reads; one entry per CDR3 protein. The sample records fewer than 500,000 distinct CDR3 sequences, around 19% being singletons. The specimen comprised PBMCs, sampled before the yellow fever booster vaccination. These receptor sequences come from a man younger than 30 who received the YFV17D yellow fever vaccine. Both conserved end residues are part of each CDR3. The order of the fields is J gene, clone size, V gene, D gene, CDR3 DNA, CDR3 protein. The D gene is left open where the match is weak. Some rows mark clone size as missing; the rest say once, few, many or name a class of expanded clone.

J: TRBJ2-2; size: -; V: TRBV20-1; D: TRBD1; DNA: TGCAGTGCTGTCCTGACAGGGCGTGTAAGCGCCGGGGAGCTGTTTTTT; CDR3: CSAVLTGRVSAGELFF
J: TRBJ1-1; size: -; V: TRBV12-3/TRBV12-4; D: -; DNA: TGTGCCAGCAGTTTCGGGAGGGGGAACACTGAAGCTTTCTTT; CDR3: CASSFGRGNTEAFF
J: TRBJ1-6; size: -; V: TRBV20-1; D: -; DNA: TGCAGTGCCGCTTACGAGCGCCACTTT; CDR3: CSAAYERHF
J: TRBJ2-7; size: few; V: TRBV10-1; D: -; DNA: TGCGCCAGCAGTGAGTGGGGCGCCTACGAGCAGTACTTC; CDR3: CASSEWGAYEQYF
J: TRBJ1-2; size: few; V: TRBV25-1; D: TRBD1; DNA: TGTGCCAGCCGGAGGGACAGTTATGGCTACACCTTC; CDR3: CASRRDSYGYTF
J: TRBJ1-4; size: few; V: TRBV7-9; D: -; DNA: TGTGCCAGCAGCTTAAACCAAGATGAAAAACTGTTTTTT; CDR3: CASSLNQDEKLFF
J: TRBJ2-7; size: -; V: TRBV6-5; D: TRBD1; DNA: TGTGCCAGCAGTCGCCCCGGACAGGCAGGTAACGAGCAGTACTTC; CDR3: CASSRPGQAGNEQYF
J: TRBJ2-1; size: many; V: TRBV7-2; D: TRBD1; DNA: TGTGCCAGCAGAGAACAGGGGGGATCCCAGTTCTTC; CDR3: CASREQGGSQFF
J: TRBJ1-1; size: -; V: TRBV20-1; D: -; DNA: TGCAGTGCATGGGACGGAACGAACACTGAAGCTTTCTTT; CDR3: CSAWDGTNTEAFF
J: TRBJ1-1; size: -; V: TRBV29-1; D: -; DNA: TGCAGCGTTGAAGCGGCAGGGCGCACTGAAGCTTTCTTT; CDR3: CSVEAAGRTEAFF
J: TRBJ1-2; size: -; V: TRBV20-1; D: -; DNA: TGCAGTGCACCCGCGACAGATGGCTACACCTTC; CDR3: CSAPATDGYTF
J: TRBJ2-5; size: few; V: TRBV7-2; D: TRBD2; DNA: TGTGCCAGCAGCCCAAGACTAGCGGGGCCCCCAGGCGGAGAGACCCAGTACTTC; CDR3: CASSPRLAGPPGGETQYF
J: TRBJ2-3; size: -; V: TRBV7-8; D: TRBD1; DNA: TGTGCCAGCACCCTGGGACAGGGGCCAGATACGCAGTATTTT; CDR3: CASTLGQGPDTQYF
J: TRBJ1-2; size: -; V: TRBV2; D: -; DNA: TGTGCCAGCAGTGGGGGATTCGGCTACACCTTC; CDR3: CASSGGFGYTF
J: TRBJ2-2; size: many; V: TRBV4-2; D: -; DNA: TGTGCCAGCAGCCGACAAGGCCCGGGGGCGAACACCGGGGAGCTGTTTTTT; CDR3: CASSRQGPGANTGELFF
J: TRBJ1-2; size: -; V: TRBV20-1; D: TRBD1; DNA: TGCAGTGCACAACCCGGGACAGGGGGCCAGGGTGGCTACACCTTC; CDR3: CSAQPGTGGQGGYTF
J: TRBJ1-2; size: few; V: TRBV11-2; D: -; DNA: TGTGCCAGCAGGTCCCGGGGGCGGGATGGCTACACCTTC; CDR3: CASRSRGRDGYTF
J: TRBJ1-5; size: -; V: TRBV20-1; D: -; DNA: TGCAGTGCCCTCCGCGCGGGACGCAATCAGCCCCAGCATTTT; CDR3: CSALRAGRNQPQHF
J: TRBJ2-1; size: many; V: TRBV7-3; D: TRBD2; DNA: TGTGCCAGCAGCTTACAAGCGGGGGGGCGGGATGAGCAGTTCTTC; CDR3: CASSLQAGGRDEQFF
J: TRBJ2-3; size: -; V: TRBV6-5; D: TRBD2; DNA: TGTGCCAGCAGTCCCCCGGGGGGGCCGGGCACAGATACGCAGTATTTT; CDR3: CASSPPGGPGTDTQYF
J: TRBJ2-2; size: -; V: TRBV6-5; D: TRBD1; DNA: TGTGCCAGCAGTTACTCGATGACAGGGTACACCGGGGAGCTGTTTTTT; CDR3: CASSYSMTGYTGELFF
J: TRBJ2-4; size: -; V: TRBV4-1; D: -; DNA: TGCGCCAGCAGCCAAGCACCCGGGATGGGTAGCAACATTCAGTACTTC; CDR3: CASSQAPGMGSNIQYF
J: TRBJ2-6; size: -; V: TRBV29-1; D: -; DNA: TGCAGCGTCAATTTGGCTGGGGCCAACGTCCTGACTTTC; CDR3: CSVNLAGANVLTF
J: TRBJ2-1; size: -; V: TRBV20-1; D: -; DNA: TGCAGTGCTAGAGATTTCATCCGGCCCTACAATGAGCAGTTCTTC; CDR3: CSARDFIRPYNEQFF
J: TRBJ2-7; size: few; V: TRBV29-1; D: TRBD2; DNA: TGCAGCGTTAGTTCTAGCGGAGGCTACGAGCAGTACTTC; CDR3: CSVSSSGGYEQYF
J: TRBJ1-1; size: few; V: TRBV12-3/TRBV12-4; D: -; DNA: TGTGCCAGCAGATACATAACCCAGGGATGGACTGAAGCTTTCTTT; CDR3: CASRYITQGWTEAFF
J: TRBJ1-5; size: -; V: TRBV7-2; D: TRBD1; DNA: TGTGCCAGCACCCGACAGGGGGAAGGTAGCAATCAGCCCCAGCATTTT; CDR3: CASTRQGEGSNQPQHF
J: TRBJ1-5; size: many; V: TRBV2; D: TRBD1; DNA: TGTGCCAGCAGTGAGACAGGGACTCCTAAGGAGCATTTT; CDR3: CASSETGTPKEHF
J: TRBJ2-1; size: -; V: TRBV29-1; D: TRBD2; DNA: TGCAGCGCGACTAGCGGGGGATCCAGTGAGCAGTTCTTC; CDR3: CSATSGGSSEQFF
J: TRBJ1-6; size: few; V: TRBV4-1; D: -; DNA: TGCGCCAGCAGCCAAGCCCCGCCAGGCGGGGGTTCACCCCTCCACTTT; CDR3: CASSQAPPGGGSPLHF
J: TRBJ2-3; size: -; V: TRBV7-6; D: -; DNA: TGTGCCAGCAGAAGCTGGGGGAGAAAGACAGATACGCAGTATTTT; CDR3: CASRSWGRKTDTQYF
J: TRBJ1-4; size: -; V: TRBV14; D: -; DNA: TGTGCCAGCAGCCGGCGACAGGTTCTGGACGAAAAACTGTTTTTT; CDR3: CASSRRQVLDEKLFF
J: TRBJ2-3; size: few; V: TRBV6-1; D: TRBD2; DNA: TGTGCCTCCGGGCTAGCGGGGGGAGATACGCAGTATTTT; CDR3: CASGLAGGDTQYF
J: TRBJ2-2; size: -; V: TRBV7-9; D: TRBD1; DNA: TGTGCCAGCAGCCGGGACAGGGCCACCGGGGAGCTGTTTTTT; CDR3: CASSRDRATGELFF
J: TRBJ2-7; size: -; V: TRBV20-1; D: -; DNA: TGCAGTGCTAGAGATAAGGGGTCGTACGAGCAGTACTTC; CDR3: CSARDKGSYEQYF
J: TRBJ2-5; size: -; V: TRBV24-1; D: -; DNA: TGTGCCACCGCGGGAGAGGGGGACCAAGAGACCCAGTACTTC; CDR3: CATAGEGDQETQYF
J: TRBJ1-2; size: many; V: TRBV6-5; D: TRBD1; DNA: TGTGCCGGGACAGGGGTCTATGGCTACACCTTC; CDR3: CAGTGVYGYTF
J: TRBJ2-3; size: few; V: TRBV5-5; D: -; DNA: TGTGCCAGCAGCTTGGGAGGGGCACACACAGATACGCAGTATTTT; CDR3: CASSLGGAHTDTQYF
J: TRBJ2-7; size: many; V: TRBV18; D: -; DNA: TGTGCCAGCTCCCGGGCCGCGCTAGCGACGTACGAGCAGTACTTC; CDR3: CASSRAALATYEQYF
J: TRBJ1-6; size: -; V: TRBV3-1; D: -; DNA: TGTGCCAGCAGCCAGGGGGTTCGGGGACGGAATTCACCCCTCCACTTT; CDR3: CASSQGVRGRNSPLHF
J: TRBJ2-1; size: -; V: TRBV6-5; D: TRBD1; DNA: TGTGCCAGCAGGAGGACAGGGGGGTCCCCCTACAATGAGCAGTTCTTC; CDR3: CASRRTGGSPYNEQFF
J: TRBJ1-2; size: few; V: TRBV5-4; D: TRBD1; DNA: TGTGCCAGCAGCTTGGCCGTCTGGGGACAGGGCTTTTACACCTTC; CDR3: CASSLAVWGQGFYTF
J: TRBJ1-2; size: -; V: TRBV7-9; D: TRBD1; DNA: TGTGCCAGCAGCGCTAGTAGACAGGGTTTGCCCTATGGCTACACCTTC; CDR3: CASSASRQGLPYGYTF
J: TRBJ1-4; size: few; V: TRBV9; D: -; DNA: TGTGCCAGCAGCGCGGCCCTAGGGGGGGCGAGAGAAAAACTGTTTTTT; CDR3: CASSAALGGAREKLFF
J: TRBJ1-1; size: few; V: TRBV9; D: -; DNA: TGTGCCAGCAGCGTAGGTCAGGACACTGAAGCTTTCTTT; CDR3: CASSVGQDTEAFF
J: TRBJ2-1; size: -; V: TRBV20-1; D: -; DNA: TGCAGCACGGGGGTTTACTCCTACAATGAGCAGTTCTTC; CDR3: CSTGVYSYNEQFF
J: TRBJ2-4; size: few; V: TRBV5-1; D: TRBD1; DNA: TGCGCCAGCAGCTTGGAGGGACAGGGTAACATTCAGTACTTC; CDR3: CASSLEGQGNIQYF
J: TRBJ2-3; size: -; V: TRBV4-1; D: -; DNA: TGCGCCAGCAGCCACCCACAGGGTCCAGATACGCAGTATTTT; CDR3: CASSHPQGPDTQYF
J: TRBJ2-2; size: -; V: TRBV12-3/TRBV12-4; D: -; DNA: TGTGCCAGCAGTTTAAGGGTCTCGGGACCCGGGGAGCTGTTTTTT; CDR3: CASSLRVSGPGELFF
J: TRBJ2-7; size: -; V: TRBV11-2; D: -; DNA: TGTGCCAGCAGCTTAGTGGGTTGGTACGAGCAGTACTTC; CDR3: CASSLVGWYEQYF
J: TRBJ1-5; size: many; V: TRBV10-3; D: -; DNA: TGTGCCATCAGTGAGGGTCCCGGTCAGCCCCAGCATTTT; CDR3: CAISEGPGQPQHF
J: TRBJ1-5; size: -; V: TRBV5-6; D: -; DNA: TGTGCCAGCAGCGACGGGGGTTATAGCAATCAGCCCCAGCATTTT; CDR3: CASSDGGYSNQPQHF
J: TRBJ1-5; size: few; V: TRBV5-5; D: -; DNA: TGTGCCAGCAGCTTATTGCAGGGTGATCAGCCCCAGCATTTT; CDR3: CASSLLQGDQPQHF